This T cell receptor beta chain derives from a study of blood T cell repertoires in COVID-19. About the research overall: Some COVID-19 samples were acute and others convalescent; all came from the United States, Italy and Spain. PBMCs, B-cell-depleted T cells, or T cells were the source of the cDNA or gDNA that made up the material.

How the authors handled the data: Reference gene primer amplification gave nucleated cell count estimates. The repertoire was sequenced with immunoSEQ multiplex PCR; TCRdb's copy has only in-frame clones and lacks some. For V, J and clone size, that table is used; D and trimming come from the DNA. The sample has over 450,000 clones; 89% are singletons. The Seattle patients, enrolled during active infection, were followed longitudinally. This receptor was obtained from a man aged 18 to 29 with COVID-19, enrolled during active disease. Input material: peripheral blood.

The CDR3 here is CASSERGRDTQYF. The DNA of the CDR3 is TGTGCCAGCTCCGAAAGGGGCAGGGATACGCAGTATTTT. This rearrangement joins TRBV18 to TRBJ2-3; possible D gene TRBD1, 5 bases. CDR3 length equals 13 residues. Looked up from germline, CDR1 is KGHSH and CDR2 is LQKENI. The germline V and J ends were trimmed by 6 bases and 6 bases, with 13 bases remaining between them. The full variable domain, in which reference TRBV18 and TRBJ2-3 provide the parts outside the CDR3, is NAGVMQNPRHLVRRRGQEARLRCSPMKGHSHVYWYRQLPEEGLKFMVYLQKENIIDESGMPKERFSAEFPKEGPSILRIQQVVRGDSAAYFCASSERGRDTQYFGPGTRLTVL.